These 9 T cell receptor beta chains were sequenced from one sample in a study of blood T cell repertoires in COVID-19. This table comes from immunoSEQ multiplex PCR, and its TCRdb copy is limited to in-frame clones, with some not included. The table has approximately 300,000 clones, 86% seen once. Input material: PBMCs or T cells enriched from blood (not recorded which). The receptors were gathered from a woman aged 18-29 years who had recovered from COVID-19.

The V call is TRBV5-1, the J call TRBJ2-3, with D possibly TRBD2 on 6 matching bases. The CDR3 runs 14 residues. Trimming pared 10 bases from V and 2 bases from J, leaving 17 bases between. Per the germline V gene, CDR1 is SGHRS and CDR2 is YFSETQ. The CDR3 bases are TGCGCCGGCGCTCGGGACTCCATCACAGATACGCAGTATTTT. Residues: CAGARDSITDTQYF.

V gene TRBV2 combines with J gene TRBJ2-7; TRBD2 aligns across 11 bases. The CDR3 is 15 amino acids. V gave up 6 bases and J gave up 1 base; unmatched junction bases: 5. The germline V gene encodes CDR1 SNHLY and CDR2 FYNNEI. The CDR3 here is CASRPTSGGSYEQYF. The CDR3 coding sequence is TGTGCCAGCAGACCAACTAGCGGGGGATCCTACGAGCAGTACTTC. Drawing the rest from reference TRBV2 and TRBJ2-7, the complete variable domain is EPEVTQTPSHQVTQMGQEVILRCVPISNHLYFYWYRQILGQKVEFLVSFYNNEISEKSEIFDDQFSVERPDGSNFTLKIRSTKLEDSAMYFCASRPTSGGSYEQYFGPGTRLTVT.

The chain employs TRBV9 and TRBJ1-2; the D gene is possibly TRBD1 (5 bases). The CDR3 is made up of 14 amino acids. The V and J ends lost 4 bases and 4 bases respectively, with 14 bases between them. CDR1 is SGDLS, CDR2 YYNGEE, per germline. The CDR3 sequence is CASSLGGSPYGYTF. DNA of the CDR3: TGTGCCAGCAGCCTTGGGGGGAGTCCCTATGGCTACACCTTC.

In the case of this clone: This may arise from a read error, as a much more abundant clone is one base away. The chain employs TRBV5-1 and TRBJ1-1, with D maybe TRBD1 (6 bases). The germline CDR1 and CDR2 sequences are SGHRS and YFSETQ. Trimming pared 1 base from V and 4 bases from J, leaving 17 bases between. The CDR3 totals 16 residues. The chain's CDR3 is CASSLLGGGGATEAFF. The CDR3, as DNA: TGCGCCAGCAGCTTGCTCGGGGGCGGGGGGGCCACTGAAGCTTTCTTT.

V gene TRBV29-1 combines with J gene TRBJ2-1; tentatively, D is TRBD1 (5 bases). Trimming removed 2 bases from V and 0 bases from J, with 14 bases in between. The CDR3 covers 16 residues. The germline V gene encodes CDR1 SQVTM and CDR2 ANQGSEA. CDR3 DNA sequence: TGCAGCGTTGAAAGGGGAAGGGCCTACTCCTACAATGAGCAGTTCTTC. It yields the protein CSVERGRAYSYNEQFF.

This rearrangement joins TRBV30 to TRBJ1-6; a weak D match, TRBD1 (6 bases). This CDR3 has 18 residues. Germline V gives CDR1 GTSNPN, CDR2 SVGIG (reference sequence). Between the trimmed V and J ends, which lost 0 bases and 7 bases, there was a span of 22 bases. In DNA form, the CDR3 reads TGTGCCTGGAGTGTACCCCCTTCCTGGACAGATCAGAATTCACCCCTCCACTTT. Amino acids: CAWSVPPSWTDQNSPLHF.

The rearrangement links TRBV29-1 to TRBJ1-2; D gene unclear. This CDR3 contains 13 residues. CDR1 and CDR2 (germline): SQVTM, ANQGSEA. Trimming removed 6 bases at V and 1 base at J, with 12 bases between. CDR3 loop: CSVDAVDNYGYTF. The CDR3 region has the DNA TGCAGCGTCGATGCCGTAGATAACTATGGCTACACCTTC.

The gene calls are TRBV27 and TRBJ1-5, with 8 bases identical to TRBD1. The V gene end was trimmed by 6 bases and the J gene end by 4 bases; junction bases not matched to a gene: 8. The CDR3 contains 15 residues. Germline V gene sequence: CDR1 MNHEY, CDR2 SMNVEV (reference sequence). The CDR3 sequence: CASRLGQGRNQPQHF. The CDR3 nucleotides read TGTGCCAGCAGACTCGGACAGGGACGGAATCAGCCCCAGCATTTT.

The table lists this clone with a count of one. The chain carries TRBV6-2 or TRBV6-3 and TRBJ2-7; D not resolved. This CDR3 comprises 14 residues. Germline V gene lookup returns CDR1 MNHEY and CDR2 SVGEGT. Trimming removed 2 bases at V and 0 bases at J, with 8 bases between. The CDR3 loop is CASSYRSTSYEQYF. The CDR3 nucleotides are TGTGCCAGCAGTTACCGCAGTACCTCCTACGAGCAGTACTTC.